These 28 T cell receptor beta chains originate from one sample sequenced in a study of T cell changes during pregnancy in multiple sclerosis. Sequencing used immunoSEQ multiplex PCR; TCRdb keeps in-frame clones, though not all of them. The sample carries 40,000 to 55,000 clones, 75% to 90% recorded once. The specimen comprised CD8+ T cells from peripheral blood mononuclear cells, sampled in the second trimester of pregnancy. The receptors derive from a female donor with multiple sclerosis, enrolled in a pregnancy study.

CDR3 protein: CASSLTAGGFRYNEQFF. The DNA for the CDR3 is TGTGCCAGCAGCTTAACAGCGGGGGGCTTTCGATACAATGAGCAGTTCTTC. This chain links TRBV7-3 with TRBJ2-1, with TRBD2 matching over 9 bases. CDR3 length: 17 amino acids. Germline-derived CDR1 and CDR2 are SGHTA and FQGTGA. With V trimmed by 0 bases and J by 4 bases, 7 bases remained unmatched.

This clone occurred once. This rearrangement joins TRBV27 to TRBJ1-5; maybe TRBD1 (6 bases). V lost 7 bases and J 6 bases, leaving 16 bases between the germline ends. CDR1 MNHEY and CDR2 SMNVEV come from the germline V gene (reference sequence). The CDR3 consists of 14 residues. CDR3 sequence: CASNLGGAGQPQHF. The CDR3 nucleotides are TGTGCCAGCAATCTGGGGGGGGCAGGTCAGCCCCAGCATTTT.

V gene TRBV27 combines with J gene TRBJ2-1; 11 nucleotides align to TRBD2. Germline loops: CDR1 MNHEY, CDR2 SMNVEV (reference sequence). The CDR3 is 17 residues long. The ends lost 6 bases at V and 0 bases at J; junction bases unmatched: 7. The CDR3, as DNA: TGTGCCAGCAGATCCACTAGCGGGGGCCGCTCCTACAATGAGCAGTTCTTC. Protein sequence: CASRSTSGGRSYNEQFF.

This clone came up a few times. This chain links TRBV9 with TRBJ2-1, with 7 bases identical to TRBD2. CDR1 and CDR2 (germline): SGDLS, YYNGEE. The ends lost 4 bases at V and 8 bases at J; junction bases unmatched: 6. This CDR3 is built from 13 residues. The DNA for the CDR3 is TGTGCCAGCAGCTCCGGAGGGAGGGATGAGCAGTTCTTC. It codes for CASSSGGRDEQFF.

The chain recombines TRBV7-2 with TRBJ1-1, with D unresolved. There are 13 residues in the CDR3. Germline loops: CDR1 SGHTA, CDR2 FQGNSA. V was shortened by 1 base and J by 7 bases, with 10 bases between the two germline ends. The CDR3 DNA is TGTGCCAGCAGCTTAGGCGGCCCCCTTGAAGCTTTCTTT. Translating gives CASSLGGPLEAFF.

The rearrangement joins TRBV19 to TRBJ2-2, with D hard to call. V lost 1 base and J lost 6, with 6 bases in between. The CDR3 extends over 13 amino acids. From germline, CDR1 is LNHDA and CDR2 SQIVND (reference sequence). CDR3 sequence reads: CASSIVSAGELFF. The DNA of the CDR3 is TGTGCCAGTAGTATAGTATCGGCCGGGGAGCTGTTTTTT. Full variable domain (remainder filled in from reference TRBV19 and TRBJ2-2): DGGITQSPKYLFRKEGQNVTLSCEQNLNHDAMYWYRQDPGQGLRLIYYSQIVNDFQKGDIAEGYSVSREKKESFPLTVTSAQKNPTAFYLCASSIVSAGELFFGEGSRLTVL.

In this sample, this clone turned up a few times. The rearrangement joins TRBV9 to TRBJ1-1; D is undetermined. The CDR3 extends over 14 amino acids. V was trimmed by 2 bases and J by 1 base, leaving 9 bases between them. From germline, CDR1 is SGDLS and CDR2 YYNGEE. The CDR3 nucleotides read TGTGCCAGCAGCGTGGCCCGCAAGAACACTGAAGCTTTCTTT. Protein sequence: CASSVARKNTEAFF.

This chain connects TRBV27 to TRBJ2-7, with D unresolved. Germline V lookup: CDR1 MNHEY, CDR2 SMNVEV (reference sequence). V was pared by 6 bases and J by 6 bases, with 12 bases between. This CDR3 region has 12 residues. The CDR3 DNA reads as TGTGCCAGCAGGGCAGGTGGTCTCGAGCAGTACTTC. The encoded protein is CASRAGGLEQYF.

This sequence joins TRBV6-1 and TRBJ1-5, with D hard to call. The ends were cut back, 6 bases at V and 7 bases at J, with 13 bases in the middle. Germline V gene data show CDR1 as MNHNS and CDR2 as SASEGT. The CDR3 contains 13 residues. CDR3 bases: TGTGCCAGCAGGTCGATTGGGCTCCAGCCCCAGCATTTT. It yields the protein CASRSIGLQPQHF.

This clone has a single count. The genes are TRBV6-5 and TRBJ1-2; D may be TRBD1 (5 bases). The CDR3 spans 12 residues. Per the germline V gene, CDR1 is MNHEY and CDR2 is SVGAGI. Trimming took off 7 bases at V and 7 bases at J, with 13 bases between the two ends. CDR3 residues: CASTSGTIGYTF. The DNA for the CDR3 is TGTGCCAGCACCTCGGGGACTATTGGCTACACCTTC.

The sample holds one count of this clone. DNA of the CDR3: TGTGCCAGCAGTGTGCCGGGGGACCCGGGCAATCAGCCCCAGCATTTT. Translated, it gives CASSVPGDPGNQPQHF. V and J are TRBV2 and TRBJ1-5, with D perhaps TRBD1 (5 bases). V was clipped by 4 bases and J by 2 bases, with 15 bases between them. Germline-derived CDR1 and CDR2 are SNHLY and FYNNEI. This CDR3 is 16 amino acids long.

This clone showed up just a few times. The chain links TRBV5-1 to TRBJ2-7; D ambiguous. Germline V lookup: CDR1 SGHRS, CDR2 YFSETQ. The CDR3 has 13 amino acids. The V and J ends lost 2 bases and 0 bases respectively, with 6 bases between them. CDR3 loop: CASSFGLSYEQYF. CDR3 in DNA: TGCGCCAGCAGCTTTGGCCTCTCCTACGAGCAGTACTTC.

This chain connects TRBV19 to TRBJ1-3, with D unresolved. Germline V gene data show CDR1 as LNHDA and CDR2 as SQIVND (reference sequence). V was trimmed by 0 bases and J by 0 bases, leaving 9 bases between them. CDR3 length: 16 amino acids. The CDR3 DNA follows: TGTGCCAGTAGTATAGAAGGTTGGAGCTCTGGAAACACCATATATTTT. Its translation: CASSIEGWSSGNTIYF.

The J gene is TRBJ2-3, the V gene TRBV4-2, with 9 bases lining up with TRBD2. Per germline, CDR1 LGHNA and CDR2 YNFKEQ. Unmatched junction bases numbered 9, after V lost 0 bases and J lost 5 bases. The CDR3 has 17 amino acids. CDR3 residues: CASSQDRASGEGDTQYF. The CDR3, as DNA: TGTGCCAGCAGCCAAGATCGGGCTAGCGGGGAGGGAGATACGCAGTATTTT.

The CDR3 DNA sequence: TGTGCCAGCAGCTCCCGGTCCGTTTTTGTAGATACGCAGTATTTT. Translated, it gives CASSSRSVFVDTQYF. The V call is TRBV7-2, the J call TRBJ2-3; the D is unclear. This CDR3 is built from 15 residues. Germline CDR1 is SGHTA and CDR2 is FQGNSA. The germline V and J ends were trimmed by 4 bases and 5 bases, with 16 bases remaining between them.

This chain uses TRBV23-1 with TRBJ2-7; perhaps TRBD1 as D (5 bases). TRBV23-1 is known as an ORF, though its function is uncertain. The CDR3 totals 14 residues. The V and J ends lost 4 bases and 4 bases respectively, with 14 bases between them. CDR3 protein: CASSLGHGHYEQYF. The CDR3 nucleotides are TGCGCCAGCAGTCTTGGACACGGCCATTACGAGCAGTACTTC.

This rearrangement joins TRBV9 to TRBJ2-5; 8 positions agree with TRBD2. This CDR3 comprises 14 residues. Germline lookup yields CDR1 SGDLS and CDR2 YYNGEE. The trim removed 3 bases at V and 2 bases at J, leaving 3 bases unmatched. CDR3 DNA: TGTGCCAGCAGCGCTTCTAGCGGGCAAGAGACCCAGTACTTC. Protein product: CASSASSGQETQYF. The entire variable domain, with the rest obtained from reference TRBV9 and TRBJ2-5, is as follows: DSGVTQTPKHLITATGQRVTLRCSPRSGDLSVYWYQQSLDQGLQFLIQYYNGEERAKGNILERFSAQQFPDLHSELNLSSLELGDSALYFCASSASSGQETQYFGPGTRLLVL.

The gene calls are TRBV30 and TRBJ2-7; D is ambiguous. From germline, CDR1 is GTSNPN and CDR2 SVGIG (reference sequence). V lost 0 bases, J lost 5 bases, and 8 bases lay in between. The CDR3 extends over 12 amino acids. The CDR3 DNA follows: TGTGCCTGGAGTGTGGCCGCGGACGAGCAGTACTTC. Its protein is CAWSVAADEQYF.

This clone was recorded once. The chain is built from TRBV7-9 and TRBJ2-1, with a weak D call TRBD2 (6 bases). CDR1 SEHNR and CDR2 FQNEAQ come from the germline V gene (reference sequence). Trimming removed 4 bases at V and 1 base at J, with 14 bases between. The CDR3 has 16 residues. DNA of the CDR3: TGTGCCAGCAGCTCTAAGCCGGCGGGGTCCTACAATGAGCAGTTCTTC. Translated, it gives CASSSKPAGSYNEQFF.

This clone was seen a handful of times. V gene TRBV29-1 combines with J gene TRBJ2-7; 8 bases match TRBD2. The V and J ends lost 7 bases and 2 bases, in that order; junction bases with no gene match: 7. In germline, CDR1 is SQVTM, CDR2 ANQGSEA. This CDR3 is built from 13 residues. The CDR3 reads CSALPGGAYEQYF. The CDR3 DNA reads TGCAGCGCGCTTCCGGGAGGGGCCTACGAGCAGTACTTC.

This chain joins TRBV7-3 and TRBJ2-3, with 10 bases fitting TRBD2. The J segment lost 0 bases and the V segment lost 0 bases, leaving 18 bases of the junction unmatched. The CDR3 spans 22 residues. CDR1 and CDR2 from the germline V gene are SGHTA and FQGTGA. The CDR3 spells CASSLTPPPGSGGEDSTDTQYF. For the CDR3, the DNA is TGTGCCAGCAGCTTAACCCCTCCCCCTGGGAGCGGGGGGGAGGATAGCACAGATACGCAGTATTTT.

This rearrangement joins TRBV5-6 to TRBJ1-1, with 7 nucleotides matching TRBD1. V trimming: 4 bases; J trimming: 4 bases; junction bases outside the gene matches: 13. The germline V gene encodes CDR1 SGHDT and CDR2 YYEEEE. CDR3 size: 16 residues. The CDR3 region has the DNA TGTGCCAGCAGCCTAGGCTCGACAGGGATGGGCACTGAAGCTTTCTTT. Protein product: CASSLGSTGMGTEAFF.

The rearrangement uses TRBV4-1 and TRBJ2-7; D ambiguous. The CDR3 is made up of 16 amino acids. Germline V gives CDR1 MGHRA, CDR2 YSYEKL. The V end was cut by 1 base, the J end by 0 bases, with 13 bases between. CDR3 nucleotide sequence: TGCGCCAGCAGCCAAGTTTCCCGATGGAGCTCCTACGAGCAGTACTTC. Protein product: CASSQVSRWSSYEQYF.

This chain uses TRBV27 with TRBJ2-7, with a weak D call TRBD2 (7 bases). Germline V gives CDR1 MNHEY, CDR2 SMNVEV (reference sequence). The V gene lost 3 bases and the J gene lost 4 bases, with 16 bases spanning the gap. The CDR3 covers 15 residues. The CDR3 sequence: CASSFSGGGYYEQYF. In DNA, the CDR3 is TGTGCCAGCAGTTTTTCGGGGGGCGGGTATTACGAGCAGTACTTC.

This clone was recorded once. The rearrangement uses TRBV6-5 and TRBJ2-1, with 8 bases that match TRBD2. Trimming removed 7 bases from V and 6 bases from J; junction bases left unmatched: 2. CDR1 and CDR2 (germline): MNHEY, SVGAGI. CDR3 size: 12 residues. The CDR3 DNA reads as TGTGCCAGCACCGGGACTAGCAATGAGCAGTTCTTC. It specifies CASTGTSNEQFF.

The chain has TRBV7-9 and TRBJ1-2; the D is unclear. In germline, CDR1 is SEHNR, CDR2 FQNEAQ (reference sequence). This CDR3 is built from 14 residues. V lost 2 bases and J 6 bases, leaving 13 bases between the germline ends. The CDR3 spells CASSLWSVRDGYTF. DNA for the CDR3: TGTGCCAGCAGCTTATGGTCGGTGCGAGATGGCTACACCTTC.

V gene TRBV11-2 combines with J gene TRBJ2-1; TRBD2 aligns across 8 bases. The ends lost 6 bases at V and 0 bases at J; junction bases unmatched: 7. Germline CDR1 and CDR2: SGHAT and FQNNGV. CDR3 length: 16 residues. Here the CDR3 DNA reads TGTGCCAGCAGGCGGGGGGCTATCGGCTCCTACAATGAGCAGTTCTTC. This sequence encodes CASRRGAIGSYNEQFF.

The chain recombines TRBV9 with TRBJ1-3; D gene ambiguous. The V gene lost 6 bases and the J gene lost 0 bases, with 22 bases spanning the gap. The length of the CDR3 is 18 residues. The germline V gene has CDR1 SGDLS and CDR2 YYNGEE. CDR3 in amino acids: CASIPLRPRLSSGNTIYF. The DNA for the CDR3 is TGTGCCAGCATCCCACTAAGACCCCGTTTAAGCTCTGGAAACACCATATATTTT.